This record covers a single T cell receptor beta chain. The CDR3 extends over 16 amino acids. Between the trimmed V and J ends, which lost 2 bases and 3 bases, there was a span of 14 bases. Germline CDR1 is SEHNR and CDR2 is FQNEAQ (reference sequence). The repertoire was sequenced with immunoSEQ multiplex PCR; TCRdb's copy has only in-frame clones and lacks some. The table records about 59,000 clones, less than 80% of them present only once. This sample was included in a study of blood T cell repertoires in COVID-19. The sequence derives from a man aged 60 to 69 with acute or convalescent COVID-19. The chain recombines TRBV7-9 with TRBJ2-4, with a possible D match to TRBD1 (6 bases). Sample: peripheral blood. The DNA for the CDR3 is TGTGCCAGCAGCTTACTCATGACAGGAAGCAAAAACATTCAGTACTTC. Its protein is CASSLLMTGSKNIQYF.